The source of this TCR beta chain is a study of CD8+CD57+ T cells in acquired aplastic anemia. Study in general: Isolated CD4+ and CD8+ cells, once sorted, yielded DNA averaging about 3.1 ug.

V lost 0 bases and J lost 9, with 6 bases in between. This CDR3 spans 13 amino acids. TCR beta VDJ and CDR3 were profiled, and genomic DNA was the template. In TCRdb, the reads were re-called with MiXCR into one record per CDR3 protein. The data hold hundreds of thousands of distinct CDR3 sequences, with 56% observed a single time. The study, taken as a whole, reports: The study identified roughly 29 CD8+ CDR3 sequences shared by patients and controls.

Individuals selected for sequencing had exhibited CD8+CD57+ cell expansion on flow cytometry. Among the patients, all had severe acquired aplastic anemia. Sampling of blood occurred while the patients had still received no therapy. With respect to this clonotype: The antigen is undetermined.

The chain links TRBV12-3 or TRBV12-4 to TRBJ1-6; D is undetermined. This TCR derives from a human donor with aplastic anemia. The sequenced material came from sorted CD4+, CD8+, or CD8+CD57+ T cells (not recorded which) from PBMCs. CDR3 amino acids: CASSLASGSPLHF. CDR3 sequence (DNA): TGTGCCAGCAGTTTAGCGAGCGGTTCACCCCTCCACTTT.